This T cell receptor (beta chain) stems from a study of cytomegalovirus exposure and HLA in healthy donors. General study results and limits: Some TCR beta chains (more than 150 of them) were listed as cytomegalovirus-associated. First-cohort TCR clusters were later found to tend to co-occur in the roughly 130 validation repertoires.

Clones were sequenced by immunoSEQ multiplex PCR, and TCRdb holds only the in-frame ones, with some missing. The sample has about 110,000 clones; about 87% are singletons. The study drew the donors from its approximately 110-subject validation cohort, separate from the roughly 700-subject first cohort. This clone appeared a few times. Its antigen is as yet unknown. J gave up 8 bases and V 1 base, and 13 bases lay outside the gene matches. Germline-derived CDR1 and CDR2 are LGHNA and YNFKEQ. The CDR3 runs to 16 residues. The gene calls are TRBV4-2 and TRBJ1-2; 7 nucleotides align to TRBD1. The sample consisted of PBMCs. The TCR was taken from a woman under 30 in good health and CMV-seropositive. As DNA, the CDR3 is TGTGCCAGCAGCCAAGGGCCCCCGGGACAGCGCTTGGGCTACACCTTC. This sequence encodes CASSQGPPGQRLGYTF.